The clone carrying this T cell receptor (beta chain) has ten or more counts. What it binds is unknown. The sample belongs to a study of T cells after posttransplantation cyclophosphamide. Study outcomes and limitations: Tissue-infiltrating T cells from skin or gut overlapped little with blood T cells. TRB clonality was highly associated with recipient CMV seropositivity and reactivation.

Busulfan-fludarabine conditioning, marrow transplant, and cyclophosphamide on days +3 and +4 were administered. Sequencing was performed with immunoSEQ multiplex PCR; in TCRdb, only in-frame clones are kept and a portion is missing. There are some 10,000 clones in the sample, none observed a single time. Germline-derived CDR1 and CDR2 are MNHNS and SASEGT. Germline trimming cut 4 bases from V and 9 bases from J; bases unmatched to any gene: 10. This CDR3 comprises 16 residues. The material sequenced was PBMCs, taken after allogeneic stem cell transplant with posttransplant cyclophosphamide. This chain joins TRBV6-1 and TRBJ2-1; TRBD2 aligns across 12 bases. The sequence was collected from a female patient between 40 and 55 years old who received an allogeneic stem cell transplant from a related donor, was CMV-positive, and had no GVHD. Part of the T cell pool may stem from the graft donor. The DNA for the CDR3 is TGTGCCAGCAGTGTCCAAGGACTAGCGGGATACGGTGAGCAGTTCTTC. Amino acid sequence: CASSVQGLAGYGEQFF.